A single sample gave rise to the 32 T cell receptor beta chains below, sequenced in a study of blood T cells in healthy people across ages. The authors ran a second PCR of about 6 to 12 cycles using a sample-barcoded 5' primer and a J-beta primer mix. One entry per CDR3 protein results from TCRdb running MiXCR on the 5' RACE reads. The table lists some 800,000 distinct CDR3 sequences, around 25% of them singletons. The same data also contributed to another study, on T cells of mothers and their children.

Material for sequencing was blood. The source of these receptors is a boy between 5 and 17 years old in good health.

A few counts support this clonotype. The chain carries TRBV7-9 and TRBJ2-2; D may be TRBD2 (6 bases). This CDR3 contains 14 residues. The V end was cut by 4 bases, the J end by 13 bases, with 19 bases between. Germline V lookup: CDR1 SEHNR, CDR2 FQNEAQ (reference sequence). CDR3 nucleotides: TGTGCCAGCAGCTCCACTACGGGGGTAGAGGGGCTGTTTTTT. Protein: CASSSTTGVEGLFF.

This clonotype has a handful of counts. The CDR3 DNA sequence: TGTGCCAGCAGCCCCACGGACATATCGGGGAATGAGCAGTTCTTC. This encodes CASSPTDISGNEQFF. The J gene is TRBJ2-5, the V gene TRBV9, with D perhaps being TRBD1 or TRBD2 (5 bases each). The DNA end is a closer match to TRBJ2-1, so the J assignment may be wrong. The CDR3 length is 15 residues. Germline V lookup: CDR1 SGDLS, CDR2 YYNGEE.

CDR3 DNA: TGTGCCAGCAGTTGGGACACCCCGGAGACCCAGTACTTC. Translating gives CASSWDTPETQYF. This chain links TRBV12-3 or TRBV12-4 with TRBJ2-5; a possible D gene is TRBD1 (6 bases). The CDR3 has 13 amino acids. With 4 bases removed from V and 5 bases from J, the gap between germline ends came to 11 bases.

This clonotype was seen more than once but under ten times. J is TRBJ2-7 and V is TRBV27; a weak D match, TRBD2 (5 bases). Germline V lookup: CDR1 MNHEY, CDR2 SMNVEV (reference sequence). The germline V and J ends were trimmed by 3 bases and 7 bases, with 13 bases remaining between them. The CDR3 sequence is 13 residues long. This CDR3 is CASSFEAAGEQYF. The CDR3 DNA follows: TGTGCCAGCAGTTTCGAGGCGGCGGGTGAGCAGTACTTC.

This clonotype was observed a few times. The V gene is TRBV9, the J gene TRBJ1-2, with a weak D call TRBD1 (6 bases). Germline CDR1 and CDR2: SGDLS and YYNGEE. The CDR3 totals 13 residues. V lost 4 bases and J lost 7, with 14 bases in between. The CDR3 DNA follows: TGTGCCAGCAGCTCACAGGGAACTGGTGGCTACACCTTC. As protein: CASSSQGTGGYTF.

There are a few counts of this clonotype. The junction and the germline gene differ at one end; a read error may be behind it. The genes are TRBV29-1 and TRBJ2-3, with a weak D call TRBD2 (6 bases). Per germline, CDR1 SQVTM and CDR2 ANQGSEA. The CDR3 covers 13 residues. Written as DNA, the CDR3 is TGCAGCGTGGAGGGAGTGAACACAGATACGCAGTACTTT. As protein: CSVEGVNTDTQYF.

There are a few counts of this clonotype. The CDR3 region has the DNA TGTGCCAGCAGTTACAAGGCTGGTGGGGAAAAACTGTTTTTT. It yields the protein CASSYKAGGEKLFF. The chain joins TRBV6-5 to TRBJ1-4, with unresolved D. CDR3 size: 14 residues. Looked up from germline, CDR1 is MNHEY and CDR2 is SVGAGI. V was clipped by 2 bases and J by 8 bases, with 12 bases between them.

This clonotype has a handful of counts. The chain carries TRBV7-9 and TRBJ2-7; D is undetermined. The CDR3 has 15 amino acids. With 2 bases removed from V and 2 bases from J, the gap between germline ends came to 13 bases. The germline V gene has CDR1 SEHNR and CDR2 FQNEAQ (reference sequence). This chain's CDR3 is CASSLLKGSTYEQYF. CDR3 coding DNA: TGTGCCAGCAGCTTATTGAAAGGGTCCACCTACGAGCAGTACTTC.

The gene calls are TRBV12-3 or TRBV12-4 and TRBJ2-6; TRBD1 agrees at 10 bases. J lost 1 base, V lost 1 base, and 4 bases had no gene match. The CDR3 has 18 residues. The CDR3 coding sequence is TGTGCCAGCAGTTTAGGGACAGGGGGACGATCTGGGGCCAACGTCCTGACTTTC. This translates into CASSLGTGGRSGANVLTF.

In its sample, this clonotype was seen many times. The chain couples TRBV2 to TRBJ2-7; maybe TRBD2 (6 bases). Germline V lookup: CDR1 SNHLY, CDR2 FYNNEI. The CDR3 is 14 amino acids. V shed 4 bases and J shed 2 bases, with 12 bases lying between them. The CDR3 DNA follows: TGTGCCAGCAGTGCGAGCGGAGGGGCCTACGAGCAGTACTTC. It specifies CASSASGGAYEQYF.

The chain carries TRBV6-5 and TRBJ2-5, with a weak D call TRBD2 (6 bases). In germline, CDR1 is MNHEY, CDR2 SVGAGI. The CDR3 contains 14 residues. The V and J ends lost 5 bases and 7 bases respectively, with 17 bases between them. Written as DNA, the CDR3 is TGTGCCAGCAGTAAGGGGACTTCTTCGGGGACCCAGTACTTC. Translating it yields CASSKGTSSGTQYF.

The rearrangement uses TRBV18 and TRBJ2-3, with 9 bases lining up with TRBD2. The CDR3 is 15 residues long. Germline V gene sequence: CDR1 KGHSH, CDR2 LQKENI. Trimming removed 6 bases from V and 2 bases from J; junction bases left unmatched: 6. CDR3 DNA: TGTGCCAGCTCGTCTAGCGGGATGTCCACAGATACGCAGTATTTT. Translation: CASSSSGMSTDTQYF.

The V and J genes are TRBV7-2 and TRBJ1-2, with a weak D call TRBD1 (6 bases). Trimming left V 5 bases short and J 4 bases short, with 11 bases between. The CDR3 length is 13 residues. Germline loops: CDR1 SGHTA, CDR2 FQGNSA. CDR3 protein: CASSTIGGYGYTF. CDR3 nucleotide sequence: TGTGCCAGCAGCACCATAGGGGGCTATGGCTACACCTTC.

The rearrangement links TRBV12-3 or TRBV12-4 to TRBJ2-2, with D unclear. Trimming pared 8 bases from V and 6 bases from J, leaving 10 bases between. This CDR3 is 12 amino acids long. CDR3 sequence: CASYGLAGELFF. Here the CDR3 DNA reads TGTGCCAGCTACGGGTTAGCCGGGGAGCTGTTTTTT.

This clonotype was picked up many times. The V and J genes are TRBV10-3 and TRBJ2-5, with D unclear. Looked up from germline, CDR1 is ENHRY and CDR2 is SYGVKD. CDR3 length: 13 amino acids. The CDR3 sequence: CASAGPDRETQYF. CDR3 in DNA: TGTGCTTCCGCCGGACCGGACCGGGAGACCCAGTACTTC.

V usage is TRBV4-1 and J usage is TRBJ2-5, with D perhaps matching TRBD1 (6 bases). The J call is uncertain, as TRBJ2-7 better fits the DNA end. Germline loops: CDR1 MGHRA, CDR2 YSYEKL. The CDR3 is 15 residues long. DNA of the CDR3: TGCGCCAGCAGCCAAGGTGCTCAGGGGCCCTACGAGCAGTACTTC. This translates into CASSQGAQGPYEQYF.

This chain connects TRBV6-6 to TRBJ2-5; D may be TRBD1 (6 bases). The germline V and J ends were trimmed by 6 bases and 3 bases, with 17 bases remaining between them. From germline, CDR1 is MNHNY and CDR2 SVGAGI (reference sequence). The CDR3 covers 15 residues. Here the CDR3 DNA reads TGTGCCAGCAGCACAGCGAGGGACAAGAAAGAGACCCAGTACTTC. This encodes CASSTARDKKETQYF.

V is TRBV28 and J is TRBJ2-5; no firm D call. CDR3 length: 13 residues. Germline lookup yields CDR1 MDHEN and CDR2 SYDVKM. The V gene lost 5 bases and the J gene lost 1 base, with 8 bases spanning the gap. DNA for the CDR3: TGTGCCAGCAGTGTGTCGTTCCAAGAGACCCAGTACTTC. Translation gives CASSVSFQETQYF.

The chain combines TRBV11-2 with TRBJ1-1, with 9 bases lining up with TRBD1. This CDR3 spans 15 amino acids. With 5 bases clipped from V and 6 bases from J, the junction kept 10 bases outside the gene matches. Germline V gene sequence: CDR1 SGHAT, CDR2 FQNNGV. CDR3 nucleotide sequence: TGTGCCAGCAGCCCAGGGACAGGGAATTTCGCTGAAGCTTTCTTT. Amino acid sequence: CASSPGTGNFAEAFF.

This clonotype was seen a handful of times. The chain uses TRBV9 and TRBJ2-3; no definite D call. This CDR3 has 15 residues. Trimming left V 0 bases short and J 4 bases short, with 12 bases between. The germline V gene has CDR1 SGDLS and CDR2 YYNGEE. The CDR3 DNA sequence: TGTGCCAGCAGCGTAGATGACGGAGCTTCAGATACGCAGTATTTT. Translating gives CASSVDDGASDTQYF.

The chain employs TRBV27 and TRBJ2-3, with 7 bases aligning to TRBD2. CDR1 and CDR2 (germline): MNHEY, SMNVEV (reference sequence). The V gene end was trimmed by 2 bases and the J gene end by 5 bases; junction bases not matched to a gene: 10. The length of the CDR3 is 16 residues. This chain's CDR3 is CASSLGGLLAVDTQYF. The CDR3 nucleotides read TGTGCCAGCAGTTTAGGAGGACTGCTAGCGGTAGATACGCAGTATTTT.

This clonotype turned up a few times. The chain recombines TRBV10-3 with TRBJ2-7; 9 bases line up with TRBD2. Germline loops: CDR1 ENHRY, CDR2 SYGVKD. The CDR3 covers 17 residues. Germline trimming cut 2 bases from V and 0 bases from J; bases unmatched to any gene: 8. The CDR3 loop reads CAISEHTLAGGSYEQYF. Here the CDR3 DNA reads TGTGCCATCAGTGAGCACACACTAGCGGGCGGCTCCTACGAGCAGTACTTC.

The chain carries TRBV20-1 and TRBJ2-3; D gene ambiguous. The V and J ends lost 5 bases and 2 bases respectively, with 17 bases between them. CDR1 DFQATT and CDR2 SNEGSKA come from the germline V gene (reference sequence). The CDR3 totals 15 residues. CDR3 protein: CSARGTSEYTDTQYF. CDR3 bases: TGCAGTGCTCGAGGTACCTCTGAGTACACAGATACGCAGTATTTT.

This clonotype was found a few times. The CDR3 reads CASSFRGAPGNEQFF. CDR3 bases: TGTGCCAGCAGTTTCCGGGGGGCTCCCGGCAATGAGCAGTTCTTC. V gene TRBV28 combines with J gene TRBJ2-1, with D possibly TRBD2 on 7 matching bases. V shed 3 bases and J shed 6 bases, with 15 bases lying between them. The CDR3 runs to 15 residues. Germline-derived CDR1 and CDR2 are MDHEN and SYDVKM.

Details on this clonotype: A single base separates this from a much larger clone, so it may be a read error. V usage is TRBV28 and J usage is TRBJ2-7; 13 bases match TRBD2. This CDR3 has 15 amino acids. The V gene's germline CDR1 is MDHEN and CDR2 SYDVKM. This CDR3 is CVSSRGLAGIYEQYF. The CDR3 DNA is TGTGTCAGCAGCCGGGGACTAGCGGGGATCTACGAGCAGTACTTC.

The chain recombines TRBV3-1 with TRBJ1-2, with D perhaps TRBD1 (6 bases). The CDR3 runs to 15 residues. V lost 1 base and J lost 3, with 12 bases in between. Germline assignment: CDR1 LGHDT and CDR2 YNNKEL (reference sequence). The CDR3 region has the DNA TGTGCCAGCAGCCAAGGCTCCGGGACATACTATGGCTACACCTTC. As protein: CASSQGSGTYYGYTF. Full variable domain (remainder filled in from reference TRBV3-1 and TRBJ1-2): DTAVSQTPKYLVTQMGNDKSIKCEQNLGHDTMYWYKQDSKKFLKIMFSYNNKELIINETVPNRFSPKSPDKAHLNLHINSLELGDSAVYFCASSQGSGTYYGYTFGSGTRLTVV.

This clonotype was seen a handful of times. This chain joins TRBV24-1 and TRBJ2-3, with TRBD2 matching 7 bases. CDR1 KGHDR and CDR2 SFDVKD come from the germline V gene. The CDR3 loop spans 15 amino acids. J gave up 7 bases and V 5 bases, and 11 bases lay outside the gene matches. The CDR3 reads CATSARGLVHNTQYF. Written as DNA, the CDR3 is TGTGCCACCAGTGCGCGAGGACTAGTGCACAATACGCAGTATTTT.

V and J are TRBV7-2 and TRBJ1-2; D is uncertain. The CDR3 spans 12 residues. Germline CDR1 and CDR2: SGHTA and FQGNSA. V gave up 10 bases and J gave up 8 bases, with 17 bases separating them. The CDR3 spells CAITSQLGGYTF. The DNA for the CDR3 is TGTGCCATAACCAGCCAGCTTGGAGGCTACACCTTC.

With regard to this clonotype: A much larger clone is a single base away; this may be a read error. V gene TRBV7-9 combines with J gene TRBJ2-7, with 9 bases that match TRBD1. Germline CDR1 reads SEHNR; CDR2 reads FQNEAQ (reference sequence). With 5 bases clipped from V and 9 bases from J, the junction kept 8 bases outside the gene matches. The CDR3 length is 13 residues. CDR3 protein: CASSPGTGNGQYF. In nucleotides, the CDR3 is TGTGCCAGCAGCCCCGGGACAGGGAACGGGCAGTACTTC.

V and J are TRBV11-2 and TRBJ2-1, with 10 bases identical to TRBD2. CDR3 length: 15 amino acids. From germline, CDR1 is SGHAT and CDR2 FQNNGV. Trimming at V came to 5 bases and at J to 10 bases, leaving 11 bases not matched to a gene. The CDR3 bases are TGTGCCAGCAGCCTGACCTTCGGGACTAGCGACGAGCAGTTCTTC. This translates into CASSLTFGTSDEQFF.

This clonotype was seen a few times. The CDR3 end shows no conserved phenylalanine or tryptophan, and so a read error is likely. The V and J genes are TRBV6-5 and TRBJ2-5, with unresolved D. The DNA end is more similar to TRBJ2-7, so the J call may be wrong. Looked up from germline, CDR1 is MNHEY and CDR2 is SVGAGI. This CDR3 has 14 amino acids. Here the CDR3 reads CASSYSLGEDEQYL. The CDR3, as DNA: TGTGCCAGCAGTTACTCGCTGGGTGAAGACGAGCAGTACCTC.

CDR3 bases: TGCGCCAGCAGCCAGACTAGCGGGAGATTAGAGACCCAGTACTTC. Translation: CASSQTSGRLETQYF. The J gene is TRBJ2-5, the V gene TRBV4-1, with 12 bases aligning to TRBD2. J lost 4 bases, V lost 3 bases, and 3 bases had no gene match. Germline V lookup: CDR1 MGHRA, CDR2 YSYEKL. The CDR3 extends over 15 amino acids.